This T cell receptor beta chain was sequenced during a study of blood T cells in healthy people across ages. Sample-barcoded 5' priming and a J-beta primer mix drove a second PCR of about 6 to 12 cycles. TCRdb passed the 5' RACE reads through MiXCR, listing each CDR3 protein once. The table includes approximately 800,000 distinct CDR3 sequences, roughly 24% detected once. This clonotype occurred a few times. Germline V CDR1 and CDR2: SGDLS, YYNGEE. Trimming pared 2 bases from V and 1 base from J, leaving 9 bases between. CDR3 length equals 14 residues. These sequences were also reported in another study, on T cells of mothers and their children.

The source of this sequence is a boy younger than 18 in good health. This chain joins TRBV9 and TRBJ2-5; D perhaps matches TRBD2 (6 bases). The source material was blood. The CDR3 loop reads CASSVGSGQETQYF. Written as DNA, the CDR3 is TGTGCCAGCAGCGTGGGTAGCGGCCAAGAGACCCAGTACTTC.